This entry features one TCR beta chain sequence. Its antigen is not identified. This entry comes from a study of blood T cells in healthy people across ages. With a J-beta primer mix and a sample-barcoded 5' primer, a second PCR ran 7 to 11 cycles. One entry per CDR3 protein, called by TCRdb with MiXCR from the 5' RACE reads. The table lists nearly 1 million distinct CDR3 sequences, roughly 51% of them singletons. The V and J ends lost 5 bases and 8 bases respectively, with 12 bases between them. CDR3 length equals 11 residues. Germline lookup yields CDR1 SQVTM and CDR2 ANQGSEA. Caucasian, healthy and from Russia, the donors were aged between roughly 6 and 95. Study-level results: Any changes in expanded clonotypes were possibly confounded, as donor CMV status remained unknown.

This clonotype originated in a woman in her sixties in good health. The chain is built from TRBV29-1 and TRBJ1-2, with a possible D match to TRBD1 (6 bases). Sequencing was done on a sample of blood. This chain's CDR3 is CSVPTGSGYTF. CDR3 in DNA: TGCAGCGTTCCCACAGGGTCCGGCTACACCTTC.